This T cell receptor beta chain was documented in a study of blood T cell repertoires in COVID-19. Germline loops: CDR1 MNHEY, CDR2 SVGAGI. This CDR3 is 13 amino acids long. V shed 6 bases and J shed 5 bases, with 13 bases lying between them. The repertoire was sequenced with immunoSEQ multiplex PCR; TCRdb's copy has only in-frame clones and lacks some. This table holds a few hundred thousand clones, around 90% found once. The sequenced material came from peripheral blood. The receptor's source is an older woman with COVID-19, enrolled during active disease. The genes are TRBV6-5 and TRBJ1-2; D is possibly TRBD1 (5 bases). DNA for the CDR3: TGTGCCAGCAGGTCCGGGACTGAGTATGGCTACACCTTC. Translation: CASRSGTEYGYTF.